The 10 T cell receptor beta chains in this list originate from one sample, sequenced in a study of T cell responses to AZD1222 COVID-19 vaccine. TCRdb keeps only in-frame clones here, not all; method: immunoSEQ multiplex PCR. The table records about 140,000 clones, about 91% of them present only once. Source: peripheral blood, taken on day 0 of AZD1222 vaccination. These receptor sequences come from an adult in good health.

Note on this clone: Other nucleotide sequences from this sample produce the same CDR3. The chain uses TRBV6-2 or TRBV6-3 and TRBJ1-2; no clear D gene. The CDR3 runs 13 residues. V was cut by 0 bases and J by 4 bases, with 6 bases left in between. Per germline, CDR1 MNHEY and CDR2 SVGEGT. The CDR3 is CASSYSGGYGYTF. The CDR3 DNA reads TGTGCCAGCAGTTACTCGGGCGGCTATGGCTACACCTTC.

This chain uses TRBV10-1 with TRBJ1-5; D ambiguous. The V gene lost 8 bases and the J gene lost 9 bases, with 17 bases spanning the gap. The CDR3 loop spans 13 amino acids. The germline CDR1 and CDR2 sequences are WNHNN and SYGVQD (reference sequence). The CDR3 protein is CASFKRSGRPQHF. The CDR3 DNA reads as TGCGCCAGCTTTAAACGGTCCGGACGGCCCCAGCATTTT.

The gene calls are TRBV5-1 and TRBJ2-7; D remains ambiguous. The CDR3 is made up of 12 amino acids. V lost 4 bases, J lost 4 bases, and 9 bases lay in between. Germline CDR1 SGHRS, CDR2 YFSETQ. Here the CDR3 reads CASSPESYEQYF. CDR3 sequence (DNA): TGCGCCAGCAGCCCGGAGTCATACGAGCAGTACTTC. Full variable domain (remainder filled in from reference TRBV5-1 and TRBJ2-7): KAGVTQTPRYLIKTRGQQVTLSCSPISGHRSVSWYQQTPGQGLQFLFEYFSETQRNKGNFPGRFSGRQFSNSRSEMNVSTLELGDSALYLCASSPESYEQYFGPGTRLTVT.

The CDR3 region has the DNA TGTGCCAGTTCTTCCAGGGGATCTGAAAAACTGTTTTTT. As protein: CASSSRGSEKLFF. V and J are TRBV19 and TRBJ1-4; tentative D call: TRBD1 (6 bases). Germline V gene sequence: CDR1 LNHDA, CDR2 SQIVND (reference sequence). The ends were cut back, 8 bases at V and 7 bases at J, with 14 bases in the middle. This CDR3 comprises 13 residues.

The CDR3 protein is CASSAGVGTADQPQHF. The CDR3 coding sequence is TGTGCCAGCAGTGCGGGAGTCGGGACAGCCGATCAGCCCCAGCATTTT. V is TRBV6-1 and J is TRBJ1-5; 7 nucleotides agree with TRBD1. Germline CDR1 is MNHNS and CDR2 is SASEGT. CDR3 size: 16 residues. Trimming removed 4 bases from V and 5 bases from J; junction bases left unmatched: 11.

For this clone: One end of the junction varies from germline; a read error may be responsible. This chain links TRBV7-2 with TRBJ2-2, with D hard to call. The CDR3 runs 13 residues. The V gene's germline CDR1 is SGHTA and CDR2 FQGNSA. The CDR3 bases are TGTGCCAGCAGCTTCCCGGGCACCCGGGAGCTGTTTTTT. It yields the protein CASSFPGTRELFF.

The CDR3 reads CASSGLAVGEETQYF. CDR3 bases: TGTGCCAGTTCCGGACTAGCGGTGGGGGAAGAGACCCAGTACTTC. The chain couples TRBV6-5 to TRBJ2-5, with TRBD2 identical over 10 bases. V was pared by 9 bases and J by 3 bases, with 10 bases of the junction left unmatched. The CDR3 sequence is 15 residues long. Germline assignment: CDR1 MNHEY and CDR2 SVGAGI.

The chain couples TRBV5-6 to TRBJ2-7, with D perhaps given as TRBD1 or TRBD2 (5 bases each). CDR3 length: 14 amino acids. Germline assignment: CDR1 SGHDT and CDR2 YYEEEE. The V and J ends lost 3 bases and 3 bases respectively, with 13 bases between them. CDR3 sequence: CASSSNPGGYEQYF. As DNA, the CDR3 is TGTGCCAGCAGCTCTAACCCTGGGGGCTACGAGCAGTACTTC.

The rearrangement links TRBV28 to TRBJ1-6, with D possibly TRBD1 on 6 matching bases. Germline CDR1 is MDHEN and CDR2 is SYDVKM. The CDR3 has 13 residues. V lost 3 bases, J lost 10 bases, and 10 bases lay in between. The chain's CDR3 is CASSFRGGSPLHF. The CDR3 DNA is TGTGCCAGCAGTTTCAGGGGCGGATCACCCCTCCACTTT.

The rearrangement uses TRBV11-3 and TRBJ1-1; D unclear. The ends were cut back, 3 bases at V and 4 bases at J, with 9 bases in the middle. CDR1 and CDR2 from the germline V gene are SGHNT and YENEEA. This CDR3 spans 13 amino acids. CDR3 loop: CASSFQVSTEAFF. The CDR3 DNA follows: TGTGCCAGCAGCTTCCAAGTTAGCACTGAAGCTTTCTTT.